This T cell receptor (beta chain) comes out of a study of T cells in Graves' hyperthyroidism and ophthalmopathy. CDR3 size: 14 residues. Trimming removed 11 bases at V and 1 base at J, with 17 bases between. Germline CDR1 and CDR2: SNHLY and FYNNEI. The source material, RNA transcripts, was used to amplify TCR beta CDR3 regions. With the HTBI primer set, the TCR CDR3 went through a first round of RT-PCR. TCRdb ran MiXCR on the multiplex PCR reads and lists one entry per CDR3 protein. Of 450,000 to 650,000 distinct CDR3 sequences in the sample, around 20% are singletons; the top ten hold around 27%. It was considered stable Graves' hyperthyroidism when ophthalmopathy did not progress within 18 months. This clonotype was seen repeatedly, ten times or more.

This sequence joins TRBV2 and TRBJ1-1; TRBD1 might be the D (6 bases). The sequencing sample was made of blood. This clonotype was obtained from a man younger than 35 with Graves' hyperthyroidism. This CDR3 reads CAAPEGGTNTEAFF. The CDR3 DNA sequence: TGTGCCGCCCCGGAGGGGGGGACGAACACTGAAGCTTTCTTT.